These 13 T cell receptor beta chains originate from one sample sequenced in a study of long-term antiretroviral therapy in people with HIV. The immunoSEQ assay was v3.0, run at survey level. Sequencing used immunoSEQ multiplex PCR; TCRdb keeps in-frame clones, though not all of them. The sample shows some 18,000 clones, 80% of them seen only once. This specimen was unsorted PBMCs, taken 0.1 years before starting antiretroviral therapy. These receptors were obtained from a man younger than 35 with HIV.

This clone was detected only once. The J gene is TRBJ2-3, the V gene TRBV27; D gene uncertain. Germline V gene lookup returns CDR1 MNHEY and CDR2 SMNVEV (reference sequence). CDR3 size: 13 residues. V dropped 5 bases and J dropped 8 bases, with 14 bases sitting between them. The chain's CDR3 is CASSPPAMRTQYF. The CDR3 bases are TGTGCCAGCAGTCCCCCAGCCATGCGTACGCAGTATTTT.

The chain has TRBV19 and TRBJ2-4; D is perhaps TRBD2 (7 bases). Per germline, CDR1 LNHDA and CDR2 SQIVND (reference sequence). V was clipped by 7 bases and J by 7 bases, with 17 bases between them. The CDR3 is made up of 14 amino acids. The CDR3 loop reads CASTLKGGDNIQYF. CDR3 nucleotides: TGTGCCAGTACTCTCAAAGGGGGGGATAACATTCAGTACTTC.

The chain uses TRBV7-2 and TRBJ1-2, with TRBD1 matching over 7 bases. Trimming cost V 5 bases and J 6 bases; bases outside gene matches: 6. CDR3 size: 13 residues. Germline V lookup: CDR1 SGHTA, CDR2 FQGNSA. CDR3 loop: CASSIRGGDGYTF. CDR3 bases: TGTGCCAGCAGCATCAGGGGGGGGGATGGCTACACCTTC.

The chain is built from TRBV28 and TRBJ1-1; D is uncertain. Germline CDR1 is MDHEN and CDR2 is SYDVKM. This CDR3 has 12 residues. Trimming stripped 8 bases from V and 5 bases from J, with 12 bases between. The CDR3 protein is CASGPMGTEAFF. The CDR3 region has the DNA TGTGCCAGCGGGCCGATGGGGACTGAAGCTTTCTTT.

As DNA, the CDR3 is TGTGCCAGTAATCACAGGGGAGGCAATCAGCCCCAGCATTTT. Its translation: CASNHRGGNQPQHF. The rearrangement uses TRBV19 and TRBJ1-5; TRBD1 agrees at 7 bases. The CDR3 is made up of 14 amino acids. The V gene end was trimmed by 7 bases and the J gene end by 2 bases; junction bases not matched to a gene: 5. Germline V CDR1 and CDR2: LNHDA, SQIVND (reference sequence).

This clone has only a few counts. The CDR3 bases are TGTGCCAGCAGTTTAGCAGTCGGAAACACCATATATTTT. Amino acid sequence: CASSLAVGNTIYF. This chain links TRBV27 with TRBJ1-3; D gene uncertain. The CDR3 is 13 amino acids. Germline V lookup: CDR1 MNHEY, CDR2 SMNVEV (reference sequence). Trimming left V 2 bases short and J 4 bases short, with 6 bases between.

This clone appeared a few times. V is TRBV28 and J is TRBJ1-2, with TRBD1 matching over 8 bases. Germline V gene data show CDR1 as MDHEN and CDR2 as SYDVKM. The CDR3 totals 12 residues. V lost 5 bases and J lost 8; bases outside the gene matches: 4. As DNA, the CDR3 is TGTGCCAGCAGTCAGGGGGCAAGGGGCTACACCTTC. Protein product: CASSQGARGYTF.

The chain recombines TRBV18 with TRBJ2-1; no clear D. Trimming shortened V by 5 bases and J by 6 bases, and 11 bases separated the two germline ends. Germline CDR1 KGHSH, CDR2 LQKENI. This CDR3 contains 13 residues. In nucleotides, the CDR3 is TGTGCCAGCTCATCTTCTTCAGGCAATGAGCAGTTCTTC. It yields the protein CASSSSSGNEQFF.

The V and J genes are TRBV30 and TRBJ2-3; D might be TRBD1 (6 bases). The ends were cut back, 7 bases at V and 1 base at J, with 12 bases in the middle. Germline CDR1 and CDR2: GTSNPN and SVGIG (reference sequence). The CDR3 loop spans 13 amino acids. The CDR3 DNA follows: TGTGCCTACCTGACAGGCCGCACAGATACGCAGTATTTT. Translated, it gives CAYLTGRTDTQYF.

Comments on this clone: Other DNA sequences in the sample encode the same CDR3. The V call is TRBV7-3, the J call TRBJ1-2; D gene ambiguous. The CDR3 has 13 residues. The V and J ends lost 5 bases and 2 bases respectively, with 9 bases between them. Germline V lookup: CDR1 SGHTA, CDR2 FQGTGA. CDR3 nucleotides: TGTGCCAGCAGCCCCGACAAAAACTATGGCTACACCTTC. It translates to CASSPDKNYGYTF.

The CDR3 protein is CASSLSTGPSTDTQYF. CDR3 nucleotides: TGTGCCAGCAGCCTCTCGACAGGGCCTAGCACAGATACGCAGTATTTT. V gene TRBV7-3 combines with J gene TRBJ2-3; 7 nucleotides match TRBD1. CDR1 and CDR2 from the germline V gene are SGHTA and FQGTGA. The junction had 8 bases not matched to a gene; V was cut back by 5 bases and J by 0 bases. This CDR3 is built from 16 residues.

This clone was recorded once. In DNA, the CDR3 is TGTGCCAGCAGTTCGCGGGACAGCTCCTACAATGAGCAGTTCTTC. Translated, it gives CASSSRDSSYNEQFF. The chain combines TRBV27 with TRBJ2-1; D might be TRBD1 (7 bases). The CDR3 length is 15 residues. V lost 4 bases and J lost 0, with 10 bases in between. The germline gives CDR1 MNHEY, CDR2 SMNVEV (reference sequence).

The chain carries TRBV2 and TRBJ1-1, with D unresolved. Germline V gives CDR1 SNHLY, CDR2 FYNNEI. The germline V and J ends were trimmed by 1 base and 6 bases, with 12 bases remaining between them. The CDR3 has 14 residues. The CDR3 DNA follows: TGTGCCAGCAGTGAAGTCGGGCACCCAGCTGAAGCTTTCTTT. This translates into CASSEVGHPAEAFF.